Following are 24 T cell receptor beta chains from one sample sequenced in a study of cytomegalovirus exposure and HLA in healthy donors. PCR amplification relied on 60 Vbeta primers (plus 13 Jbeta primers). Sequencing used immunoSEQ multiplex PCR; TCRdb keeps in-frame clones, though not all of them. The table lists under 150,000 clones, about 82% of them singletons. Sequencing was done on a sample of PBMCs. The source is a male donor in good health and CMV-seronegative.

The chain combines TRBV7-9 with TRBJ1-2; TRBD1 aligns across 8 bases. The germline CDR1 and CDR2 sequences are SEHNR and FQNEAQ (reference sequence). V trimming: 5 bases; J trimming: 3 bases; junction bases outside the gene matches: 2. The CDR3 has 13 residues. The CDR3 loop is CASSLTGDYGYTF. DNA for the CDR3: TGTGCCAGCAGCCTGACAGGGGACTATGGCTACACCTTC. The variable domain in full, with the rest retrieved from reference TRBV7-9 and TRBJ1-2, is DTGVSQNPRHKITKRGQNVTFRCDPISEHNRLYWYRQTLGQGPEFLTYFQNEAQLEKSRLLSDRFSAERPKGSFSTLEIQRTEQGDSAMYLCASSLTGDYGYTFGSGTRLTVV.

V is TRBV7-2 and J is TRBJ1-1, with D perhaps TRBD1 (6 bases). Germline V gene data show CDR1 as SGHTA and CDR2 as FQGNSA. CDR3 length: 17 amino acids. Trimming cost V 3 bases and J 4 bases, with 21 bases left between them. The CDR3 loop is CASSFIPRGAGSTEAFF. CDR3 bases: TGTGCCAGCAGCTTTATTCCTCGGGGGGCAGGGAGCACTGAAGCTTTCTTT.

This clone was counted only a few times. This chain joins TRBV15 and TRBJ1-4; 8 bases are shared with TRBD1. The CDR3 sequence is 15 residues long. The V gene's germline CDR1 is LNHNV and CDR2 YYDKDF (reference sequence). The V segment lost 7 bases and the J segment 7 bases; nucleotides outside the gene matches: 11. DNA for the CDR3: TGTGCCACCACTCCTCCAGGACAGGGAAGTGAAAAACTGTTTTTT. It yields the protein CATTPPGQGSEKLFF.

This chain joins TRBV28 and TRBJ2-3, with TRBD2 identical over 12 bases. V dropped 4 bases and J dropped 3; count of bases not matched to a gene: 5. Germline CDR1 is MDHEN and CDR2 is SYDVKM. The CDR3 is made up of 16 amino acids. The CDR3: CASSSRLAGVTDTQYF. CDR3 sequence (DNA): TGTGCCAGCAGTTCAAGACTAGCGGGAGTAACAGATACGCAGTATTTT.

The V gene is TRBV6-6, the J gene TRBJ2-1; 8 bases map to TRBD1. After removal of 2 bases from V and 6 bases from J, the junction contained 9 bases not matched to a gene. Germline V lookup: CDR1 MNHNY, CDR2 SVGAGI (reference sequence). The CDR3 sequence is 16 residues long. The CDR3 is CASSYGGQGTGNEQFF. In DNA form, the CDR3 reads TGTGCCAGCAGTTACGGTGGACAGGGTACTGGCAATGAGCAGTTCTTC.

The J gene is TRBJ2-7, the V gene TRBV13; a possible D gene is TRBD1 (6 bases). CDR1 PRHDT and CDR2 FYEKMQ come from the germline V gene (reference sequence). CDR3 length: 15 residues. Trimming removed 5 bases from V and 0 bases from J, with 14 bases in between. The CDR3 sequence: CASSPYRAASYEQYF. The CDR3 nucleotides are TGTGCCAGCAGCCCTTACAGGGCTGCCTCCTACGAGCAGTACTTC. The full variable domain, rest sourced from reference TRBV13 and TRBJ2-7, is AAGVIQSPRHLIKEKRETATLKCYPIPRHDTVYWYQQGPGQDPQFLISFYEKMQSDKGSIPDRFSAQQFSDYHSELNMSSLELGDSALYFCASSPYRAASYEQYFGPGTRLTVT.

This chain links TRBV2 with TRBJ1-2; D may be TRBD1 (5 bases). With 6 bases removed from V and 3 bases from J, the gap between germline ends came to 8 bases. There are 12 residues in the CDR3. Germline CDR1 is SNHLY and CDR2 is FYNNEI. CDR3 coding DNA: TGTGCCAGCAGATCGACAGACTATGGCTACACCTTC. Protein: CASRSTDYGYTF.

The J gene is TRBJ2-5, the V gene TRBV5-1; weak D call: TRBD2 (6 bases). The CDR3 length is 16 residues. Germline V lookup: CDR1 SGHRS, CDR2 YFSETQ. Trimming pared 6 bases from V and 1 base from J, leaving 19 bases between. The CDR3 DNA reads TGCGCCAGCACCCCCGATTTATCGACTAGCCAAGAGACCCAGTACTTC. This gives the protein CASTPDLSTSQETQYF.

The chain is built from TRBV30 and TRBJ2-7, with 7 bases identical to TRBD2. V lost 8 bases to trimming and J lost 3 bases; unmatched junction nucleotides: 7. This CDR3 is built from 12 residues. Germline assignment: CDR1 GTSNPN and CDR2 SVGIG (reference sequence). The CDR3 region has the DNA TGTGCCGGGCGCGGCGGGAGCTACGAGCAGTACTTC. Protein product: CAGRGGSYEQYF.

The chain has TRBV23-1 and TRBJ1-2; D is uncertain. TRBV23-1 is sorted into the ORF group, with uncertain function. V was pared by 0 bases and J by 1 base, with 9 bases between. This CDR3 contains 15 residues. The CDR3 is CASSQSSSDNYGYTF. CDR3 nucleotide sequence: TGCGCCAGCAGTCAATCGAGTTCCGATAACTATGGCTACACCTTC.

The CDR3: CASSSRSTGRGGANVLTF. The CDR3 DNA sequence: TGTGCCAGCAGCTCCCGATCGACAGGCCGGGGTGGGGCCAACGTCCTGACTTTC. V and J are TRBV7-9 and TRBJ2-6; maybe TRBD1 (6 bases). Between the trimmed V and J ends, which lost 4 bases and 3 bases, there was a span of 19 bases. The V gene's germline CDR1 is SEHNR and CDR2 FQNEAQ (reference sequence). The CDR3 has 18 amino acids.

The chain recombines TRBV7-9 with TRBJ1-2; 8 bases align to TRBD1. V trimming: 0 bases; J trimming: 2 bases; junction bases outside the gene matches: 5. Germline V CDR1 and CDR2: SEHNR, FQNEAQ (reference sequence). The CDR3 sequence is 16 residues long. CDR3 in amino acids: CASSLAPDRDNYGYTF. The CDR3 nucleotides are TGTGCCAGCAGCTTAGCCCCGGACAGGGACAACTATGGCTACACCTTC.

The gene calls are TRBV27 and TRBJ2-2; TRBD1 matches at 9 bases. Germline V gives CDR1 MNHEY, CDR2 SMNVEV (reference sequence). This CDR3 is built from 19 residues. V lost 5 bases and J lost 1; bases outside the gene matches: 14. CDR3 nucleotides: TGTGCCAGCAGTCTAAAACCACCAGGACAGGGGCGGAACACCGGGGAGCTGTTTTTT. Residues: CASSLKPPGQGRNTGELFF.

The V gene is TRBV7-2, the J gene TRBJ2-7, with 13 bases identical to TRBD2. With 5 bases clipped from V and 0 bases from J, the junction kept 13 bases outside the gene matches. In germline, CDR1 is SGHTA, CDR2 FQGNSA. The CDR3 has 19 residues. CDR3 nucleotide sequence: TGTGCCAGCAGCCTTTCAGGGACTAGCGGGACGGGGAGCTCCTACGAGCAGTACTTC. It specifies CASSLSGTSGTGSSYEQYF.

The chain joins TRBV9 to TRBJ2-2; tentatively, D is TRBD2 (5 bases). Trimming cost V 4 bases and J 7 bases, with 14 bases left between them. The CDR3 contains 14 residues. Germline-derived CDR1 and CDR2 are SGDLS and YYNGEE. CDR3 sequence: CASSHELGGGELFF. DNA for the CDR3: TGTGCCAGCAGCCATGAGTTAGGAGGCGGGGAGCTGTTTTTT.

The chain is built from TRBV29-1 and TRBJ1-2, with D maybe TRBD1 (5 bases). Germline V gene lookup returns CDR1 SQVTM and CDR2 ANQGSEA. V lost 5 bases, J lost 2 bases, and 18 bases lay in between. This CDR3 comprises 15 residues. The CDR3 DNA reads TGCAGCGTTAGTTCTAGGGGAAACCGAAACTATGGCTACACCTTC. Encoded protein: CSVSSRGNRNYGYTF.

The rearrangement links TRBV4-1 to TRBJ1-2; 9 bases are a match to TRBD1. The CDR3 spans 16 residues. CDR1 is MGHRA and CDR2 is YSYEKL in the germline V gene. V lost 1 base to trimming and J lost 5 bases; unmatched junction nucleotides: 8. CDR3 DNA: TGCGCCAGCAGCCAAGCCGGGACAGGGTTCAATTATGGCTACACCTTC. Translated: CASSQAGTGFNYGYTF.

This chain uses TRBV5-1 with TRBJ2-5, with a possible D match to TRBD1 (5 bases). Matching the DNA end better, TRBJ2-7 makes the J call doubtful. This CDR3 contains 15 residues. The V gene's germline CDR1 is SGHRS and CDR2 YFSETQ. CDR3 protein: CASSLVAGMLDEQYF. In DNA form, the CDR3 reads TGCGCCAGCAGCTTGGTGGCAGGGATGCTAGACGAGCAGTACTTC.

V and J are TRBV4-1 and TRBJ2-3, with D unclear. Per the germline V gene, CDR1 is MGHRA and CDR2 is YSYEKL. V dropped 0 bases and J dropped 0 bases, with 16 bases sitting between them. CDR3 length: 18 amino acids. The CDR3 DNA follows: TGCGCCAGCAGCCAAGATCCCCTGACGAGGCCGAGCACAGATACGCAGTATTTT. This translates into CASSQDPLTRPSTDTQYF.

The rearrangement uses TRBV7-2 and TRBJ2-3; 10 positions agree with TRBD1. Unmatched junction bases numbered 4, after V lost 5 bases and J lost 2 bases. CDR3 size: 15 residues. Looked up from germline, CDR1 is SGHTA and CDR2 is FQGNSA. The CDR3 protein is CASSLGTGDTDTQYF. As DNA, the CDR3 is TGTGCCAGCAGCCTCGGGACAGGGGACACAGATACGCAGTATTTT.

The chain combines TRBV7-9 with TRBJ2-6; D gene unclear. Trimming stripped 3 bases from V and 0 bases from J, with 6 bases between. Germline V gives CDR1 SEHNR, CDR2 FQNEAQ (reference sequence). The CDR3 is 15 amino acids. CDR3 sequence reads: CASSLTNSGANVLTF. CDR3 nucleotides: TGTGCCAGCAGCTTGACAAACTCTGGGGCCAACGTCCTGACTTTC.

This rearrangement joins TRBV6-6 to TRBJ2-5, with 7 bases lining up with TRBD2. This CDR3 is built from 15 residues. V shed 5 bases and J 1 base; nucleotides not matched to a gene: 7. The germline V gene encodes CDR1 MNHNY and CDR2 SVGAGI (reference sequence). The CDR3 region has the DNA TGTGCCAGCAGTCCGCCTAGCGGAGCCCAAGAGACCCAGTACTTC. As protein: CASSPPSGAQETQYF.

The chain is built from TRBV2 and TRBJ2-5, with D perhaps matching TRBD1 (6 bases). The assigned J gene may be wrong: the sequence end matches TRBJ2-7 better. The length of the CDR3 is 14 residues. Germline V gene lookup returns CDR1 SNHLY and CDR2 FYNNEI. In DNA, the CDR3 is TGTGCCAGCAGTGCCCACAGGGATACCTACGAGCAGTACTTC. Translating it yields CASSAHRDTYEQYF.

The chain employs TRBV29-1 and TRBJ2-2; 9 bases agree with TRBD2. J lost 6 bases, V lost 7 bases, and 3 bases had no gene match. The germline CDR1 and CDR2 sequences are SQVTM and ANQGSEA. The CDR3 runs to 12 residues. In nucleotides, the CDR3 is TGCAGCGGGGGACTAGCTTCCGGGGAGCTGTTTTTT. Its translation is CSGGLASGELFF.